The 9 T cell receptor beta chains below all came from one sample that was sequenced in a study of beta chain features in type 1 diabetes. Expressed TCRB transcripts got sequenced, as all isolated RNA was reverse transcribed. TCRdb's copy holds only in-frame clones and misses some; the assay was immunoSEQ multiplex PCR. The data show 400,000 to 450,000 clones, about 14% seen once. Sequenced sample: naive CD4+ T cells from blood. These TCRs come from a man in his thirties or forties in good health.

V usage is TRBV25-1 and J usage is TRBJ2-7; 8 nucleotides match TRBD1. This CDR3 is built from 14 residues. The germline V gene has CDR1 MGHDK and CDR2 SYGVNS. V was clipped by 2 bases and J by 6 bases; unmatched bases: 6. This CDR3 is CASSEPGQGREQYF. Here the CDR3 DNA reads TGTGCCAGCAGTGAACCTGGACAGGGCCGCGAGCAGTACTTC.

The rearrangement uses TRBV7-2 and TRBJ2-6; TRBD1 agrees at 7 bases. Trimming took 7 bases from V and 0 from J; bases not matched to a gene: 12. CDR1 and CDR2 from the germline V gene are SGHTA and FQGNSA. The CDR3 covers 18 residues. CDR3 nucleotides: TGTGCCAGCAACAGGGACAGTTTTACTTTCTCTGGGGCCAACGTCCTGACTTTC. It yields the protein CASNRDSFTFSGANVLTF.

A few counts support this clone. The chain couples TRBV29-1 to TRBJ2-2, with a possible D match to TRBD2 (5 bases). Trimming removed 6 bases from V and 3 bases from J, with 14 bases in between. CDR3 length: 14 amino acids. Germline CDR1 reads SQVTM; CDR2 reads ANQGSEA. The CDR3 loop is CSVTPGLHTGELFF. CDR3 nucleotides: TGCAGCGTGACGCCAGGACTCCACACCGGGGAGCTGTTTTTT.

This clone has just a few counts. The chain employs TRBV14 and TRBJ1-2; D is unclear. The germline V and J ends were trimmed by 3 bases and 0 bases, with 8 bases remaining between them. The germline V gene has CDR1 SGHDN and CDR2 FVKESK. The CDR3 sequence is 14 residues long. CDR3 loop: CASSHVGPNYGYTF. DNA of the CDR3: TGTGCCAGCAGCCACGTAGGCCCTAACTATGGCTACACCTTC.

The chain has TRBV5-1 and TRBJ2-1; 9 bases are shared with TRBD2. The germline gives CDR1 SGHRS, CDR2 YFSETQ. This CDR3 spans 16 amino acids. V shed 4 bases and J 8 bases; nucleotides not matched to a gene: 13. CDR3 sequence: CASSVISGSIVYEQFF. The DNA for the CDR3 is TGCGCCAGCAGCGTAATTAGCGGGAGTATAGTTTATGAGCAGTTCTTC.

This clone showed up many times. The chain employs TRBV11-2 and TRBJ2-1; D remains unclear. Germline CDR1 and CDR2: SGHAT and FQNNGV. Trimming took off 1 base at V and 7 bases at J, with 5 bases between the two ends. This CDR3 has 12 residues. The CDR3 is CASSLVGNEQFF. In nucleotides, the CDR3 is TGTGCCAGCAGCTTAGTAGGAAATGAGCAGTTCTTC.

The chain carries TRBV7-6 and TRBJ1-6; the match to TRBD1 covers 7 bases. From germline, CDR1 is SGHVS and CDR2 FNYEAQ. The CDR3 loop spans 17 amino acids. The ends lost 4 bases at V and 8 bases at J; junction bases unmatched: 14. The CDR3 here is CASSSFLTGSGYSPLHF. As DNA, the CDR3 is TGTGCCAGCAGCTCTTTCCTGACAGGGTCGGGGTATTCACCCCTCCACTTT. Variable domain in full (rest from reference TRBV7-6 and TRBJ1-6): GAGVSQSPRYKVTKRGQDVALRCDPISGHVSLYWYRQALGQGPEFLTYFNYEAQQDKSGLPNDRFSAERPEGSISTLTIQRTEQRDSAMYRCASSSFLTGSGYSPLHFGNGTRLTVT.

This clone was observed a few times. Additional DNA sequences in this sample encode the identical CDR3. The rearrangement joins TRBV30 to TRBJ1-5, with D perhaps TRBD1 (5 bases). V was pared by 0 bases and J by 7 bases, with 10 bases between. Per the germline V gene, CDR1 is GTSNPN and CDR2 is SVGIG (reference sequence). The CDR3 is 13 amino acids. CDR3 in DNA: TGTGCCTGGAGTGTACGGGGGGACCAGCCCCAGCATTTT. Translation gives CAWSVRGDQPQHF.

The chain uses TRBV6-6 and TRBJ1-3, with D unresolved. The V end was cut by 7 bases, the J end by 3 bases, with 10 bases between. Per the germline V gene, CDR1 is MNHNY and CDR2 is SVGAGI (reference sequence). This CDR3 region has 13 residues. The CDR3: CASNLAVGNTIYF. CDR3 nucleotides: TGTGCCAGCAATCTCGCCGTTGGAAACACCATATATTTT.